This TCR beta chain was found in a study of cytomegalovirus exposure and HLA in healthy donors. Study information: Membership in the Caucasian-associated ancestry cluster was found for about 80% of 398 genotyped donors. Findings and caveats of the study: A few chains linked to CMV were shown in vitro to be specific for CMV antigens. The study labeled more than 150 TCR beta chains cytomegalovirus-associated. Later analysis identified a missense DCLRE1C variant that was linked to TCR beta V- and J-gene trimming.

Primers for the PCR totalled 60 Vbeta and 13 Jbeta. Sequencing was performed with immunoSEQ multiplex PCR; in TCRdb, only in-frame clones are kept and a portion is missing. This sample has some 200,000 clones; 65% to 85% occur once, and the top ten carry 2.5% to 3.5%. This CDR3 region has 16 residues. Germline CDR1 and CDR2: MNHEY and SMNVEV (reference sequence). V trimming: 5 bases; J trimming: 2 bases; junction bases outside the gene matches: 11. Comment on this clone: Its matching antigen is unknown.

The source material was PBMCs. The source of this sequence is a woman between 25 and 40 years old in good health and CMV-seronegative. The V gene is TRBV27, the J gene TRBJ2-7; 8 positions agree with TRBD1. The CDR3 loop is CASSVRQGPTPYEQYF. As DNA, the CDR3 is TGTGCCAGCAGTGTTCGACAGGGGCCGACCCCCTACGAGCAGTACTTC.